This entry concerns a single TCR beta chain. This specimen belongs to a study of T-cell reconstitution after alpha-beta-depleted transplantation in children. The TCRbeta library was prepared with unique molecular identifiers. TCRdb re-called the PCR reads with MiXCR, one entry per CDR3 protein. The table lists fewer than 450,000 distinct CDR3 sequences, 15% to 20% of them singletons, with just over 40% in the top ten. The V gene lost 0 bases and the J gene lost 0 bases, with 13 bases spanning the gap. The CDR3 is 17 residues long. CDR1 and CDR2 from the germline V gene are SGHDT and YYEEEE. Sequencing used PBMCs, mostly from graft donor cells, obtained 360 days after TCRalphabeta/CD19-depleted stem cell transplant. This clonotype was sampled from a male patient between 2 and 10 years old who had a stem cell transplant for acute lymphoblastic leukemia, so the T cells may come from the graft donor. The chain links TRBV5-6 to TRBJ2-4, with a weak D call TRBD2 (6 bases). CDR3 sequence: CASSLGAGRLAKNIQYF. CDR3 in DNA: TGTGCCAGCAGCTTGGGTGCGGGGCGACTAGCCAAAAACATTCAGTACTTC.